This T cell receptor beta chain emerged from a study of T cells in Graves' hyperthyroidism and ophthalmopathy (dated by TCRdb to between 2017 and 2020). Notes on the research overall: Peripheral blood was sampled at the time of initial diagnosis, prior to any treatment. An independent validation cohort of fewer than 20 hyperthyroidism patients and 17 patients who later progressed to ophthalmopathy tested prospective prediction of ophthalmopathy. Once sampling was done, hyperthyroidism patients were given methimazole at a starting dose of 30 mg daily, whereas ophthalmopathy patients were given high-dose intravenous methylprednisolone. Thyroid tissue and blood T-cell repertoires from six or seven Graves' hyperthyroidism patients were also compared in the study. A discovery cohort of roughly 96 patients, about 40 with Graves' ophthalmopathy and 55 to 60 with stable Graves' hyperthyroidism, was used to find distinguishing TCR V-J signatures. The paper describes TCR Vbeta CDR3 sequencing of around 140 peripheral blood samples, made up of about 41 ophthalmopathy patients, approximately 76 hyperthyroidism patients and about 17 progressor patients. For training and testing, the 100 or so patients in the discovery cohort were randomly divided in a 7:3 ratio.

TCR beta CDR3 regions were amplified from RNA transcripts. For the first round of RT-PCR on the TCR CDR3, the HTBI primer set was used together with the Qiagen OneStep RT-PCR kit. A second multiplex PCR round built the libraries, followed by size selection and purification. Paired-end sequencing of the libraries was performed with 100 bp reads on an Illumina HiSeq2000. On the authors' methods: SOAPnuke was used to process the raw data, removing reads that contained adapters or uncalled bases, had a mean Phred below 15, or lacked an exact match to the constant primer or identifier. High-quality paired reads were merged with COPE v1.2.5, and unique nucleotide sequences were defined as clonotypes. MiTCR v1.1 was used to align clonotypes to the IMGT TRBV, TRBD and TRBJ reference segments. Analysis was restricted to V-J combinations with a frequency above 0.0001, which covered 99.2% of repertoires. A TCS score was defined as the ratio of F50 (clonal expansion) to E x V (chaos), with BLOSUM62-based TCRdist applied between CDR3 peptides within each V-J. Welch's t-statistics and random forest reduced some 510 V-J features to under 15, which were used in a naive Bayes classifier (R e1071). TCRdb took the public reads, trimmed them with fastp at Q25, ran MiXCR for clone calling and kept in-frame beta chains. Every entry covers one CDR3 protein and lists the most common genes and DNA from its rows. These V and J calls originate from TCRdb's pipeline instead of the authors' own analysis. Here the sample has approximately 300,000 distinct CDR3 sequences; approximately 15% occur a single time. The ten largest account for approximately 60% of the sample.

From cysteine to phenylalanine, the CDR3 is 18 amino acids long. Only the CDR3 region is kept as DNA, spanning 54 bases read in frame from base 1. Germline trimming amounts to 6 bases on V and 1 base on J, with 8 as the count of junction bases outside the gene matches. This clonotype has ten or more counts. There is no known antigen for this receptor. No much larger clonotype is one base removed from it; base qualities were not supplied. Here is what the overall study found, with its caveats: Most expanded thyroid clonotypes (frequency above 0.001) were also detected in blood, a finding suggesting that blood repertoires may reflect thyroid immune responses. In validation, progression to ophthalmopathy was predicted by the model with nearly 71% sensitivity and under 85% specificity, a median of about 6 months before onset. No statistical method was used to set the sample size in advance, and investigators knew the group allocation. A 13 V-J signature model separated ophthalmopathy from stable hyperthyroidism, with over 85% sensitivity and 81.08% specificity in cross-validation and 80%/75% in testing.

In the ophthalmopathy patients, disease was moderately to severely active, with a Clinical Activity Score of 3 or more, a NOSPECS grade of 4 or more, and a duration of less than 3 months. Patients with uncontrolled infections, other autoimmune diseases, pregnancy or lactation were excluded. Diagnoses were established on the basis of clinical symptoms, serum thyroxine and TRAb, thyroid ultrasound, and orbital computed tomography. PBMCs were isolated from 8 to 10 ml of fresh peripheral blood by Ficoll-Paque density gradient centrifugation. Total RNA was extracted using Trizol reagent, and RNA quality was assessed on an Agilent 2100 Bioanalyzer.

Sequencing was performed on blood. The chain was built from TRBV12-3 or TRBV12-4 and TRBJ2-3, and TRBD2 matches 15 of the central bases. The sequence derives from a woman aged 55-75 years with Graves' ophthalmopathy. The CDR3 region reads CASSHGLAGGPRTDTQYF. In nucleotide form, the sequence is TGTGCCAGCAGCCACGGACTAGCGGGAGGGCCTCGCACAGATACGCAGTATTTT.